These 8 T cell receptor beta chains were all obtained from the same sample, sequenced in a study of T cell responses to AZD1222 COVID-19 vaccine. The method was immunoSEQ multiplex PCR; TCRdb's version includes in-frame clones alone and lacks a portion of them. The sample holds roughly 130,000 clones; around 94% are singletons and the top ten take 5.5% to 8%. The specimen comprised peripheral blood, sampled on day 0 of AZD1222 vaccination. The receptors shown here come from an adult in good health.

CDR3: CAGGQIYGYTF. The CDR3 region has the DNA TGTGCCGGAGGACAGATCTATGGCTACACCTTC. This chain links TRBV30 with TRBJ1-2, with D possibly being TRBD1 (6 bases). CDR3 length: 11 amino acids. Trimming pared 8 bases from V and 4 bases from J, leaving 11 bases between. Germline CDR1 GTSNPN, CDR2 SVGIG (reference sequence).

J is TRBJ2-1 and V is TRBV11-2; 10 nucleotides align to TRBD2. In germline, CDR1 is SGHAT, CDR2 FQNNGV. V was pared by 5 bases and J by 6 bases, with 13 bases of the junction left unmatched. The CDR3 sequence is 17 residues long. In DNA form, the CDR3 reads TGTGCCAGCAGCCAACTTCCCCAGCGGGAGGGCCTCAATGAGCAGTTCTTC. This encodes CASSQLPQREGLNEQFF.

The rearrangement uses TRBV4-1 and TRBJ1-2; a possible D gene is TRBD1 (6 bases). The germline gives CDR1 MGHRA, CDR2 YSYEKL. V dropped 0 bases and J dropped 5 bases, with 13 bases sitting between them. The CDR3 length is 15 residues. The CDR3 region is CASSQDGGTPYGYTF. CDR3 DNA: TGCGCCAGCAGCCAAGATGGCGGGACACCTTATGGCTACACCTTC.

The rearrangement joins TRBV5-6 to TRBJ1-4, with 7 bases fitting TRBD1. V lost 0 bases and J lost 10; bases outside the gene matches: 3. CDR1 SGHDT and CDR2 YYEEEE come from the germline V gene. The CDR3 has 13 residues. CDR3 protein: CASSLGRTGKLFF. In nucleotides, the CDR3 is TGTGCCAGCAGCTTGGGGAGGACAGGAAAACTGTTTTTT.

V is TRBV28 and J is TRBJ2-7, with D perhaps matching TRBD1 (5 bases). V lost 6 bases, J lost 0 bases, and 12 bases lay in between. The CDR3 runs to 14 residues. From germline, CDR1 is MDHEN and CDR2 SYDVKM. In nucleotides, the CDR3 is TGTGCCAGCAGCACAGGACGGAGCTCCTACGAGCAGTACTTC. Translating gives CASSTGRSSYEQYF.

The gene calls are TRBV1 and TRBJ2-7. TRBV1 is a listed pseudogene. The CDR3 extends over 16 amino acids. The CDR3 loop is CTSSLGQFGLLGEQYF. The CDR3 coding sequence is TGCACCAGCAGCCTGGGGCAGTTCGGACTTCTAGGCGAGCAGTACTTC.

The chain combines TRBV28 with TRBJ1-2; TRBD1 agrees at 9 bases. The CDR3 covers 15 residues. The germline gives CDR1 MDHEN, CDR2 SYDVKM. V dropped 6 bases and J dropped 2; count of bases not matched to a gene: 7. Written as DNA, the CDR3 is TGTGCCAGCAGGGGAACAGGGGGCGAGAACTATGGCTACACCTTC. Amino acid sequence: CASRGTGGENYGYTF.

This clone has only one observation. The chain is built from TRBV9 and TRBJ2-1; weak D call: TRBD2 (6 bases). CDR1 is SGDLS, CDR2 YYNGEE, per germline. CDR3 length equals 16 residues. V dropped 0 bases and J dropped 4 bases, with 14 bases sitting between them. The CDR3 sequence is CASSVEVGGSYNEQFF. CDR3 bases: TGTGCCAGCAGCGTAGAAGTCGGAGGGAGTTACAATGAGCAGTTCTTC.